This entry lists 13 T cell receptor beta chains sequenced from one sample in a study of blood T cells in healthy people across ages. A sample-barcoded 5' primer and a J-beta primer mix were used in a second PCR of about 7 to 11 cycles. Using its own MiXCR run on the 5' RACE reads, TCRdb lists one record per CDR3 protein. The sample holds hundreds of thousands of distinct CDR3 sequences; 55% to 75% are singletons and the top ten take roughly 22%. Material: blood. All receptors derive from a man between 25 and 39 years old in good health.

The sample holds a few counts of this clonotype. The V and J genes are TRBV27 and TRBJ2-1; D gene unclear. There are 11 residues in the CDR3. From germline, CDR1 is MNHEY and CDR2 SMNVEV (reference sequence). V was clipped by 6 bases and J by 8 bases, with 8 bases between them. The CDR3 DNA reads TGTGCCAGCAGCCCCGTCGATGAGCAGTTCTTC. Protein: CASSPVDEQFF.

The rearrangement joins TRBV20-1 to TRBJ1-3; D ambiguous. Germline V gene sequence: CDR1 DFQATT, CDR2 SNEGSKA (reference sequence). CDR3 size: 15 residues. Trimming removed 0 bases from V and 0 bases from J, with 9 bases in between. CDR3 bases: TGCAGTGCTAGAGACCCGTTAAGCTCTGGAAACACCATATATTTT. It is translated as CSARDPLSSGNTIYF.

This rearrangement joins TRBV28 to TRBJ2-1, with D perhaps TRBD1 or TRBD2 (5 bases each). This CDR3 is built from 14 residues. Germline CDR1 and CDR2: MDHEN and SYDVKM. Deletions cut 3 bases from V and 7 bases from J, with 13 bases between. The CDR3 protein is CASSLTGLVNEQFF. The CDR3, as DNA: TGTGCCAGCAGTTTGACGGGGCTTGTGAATGAGCAGTTCTTC.

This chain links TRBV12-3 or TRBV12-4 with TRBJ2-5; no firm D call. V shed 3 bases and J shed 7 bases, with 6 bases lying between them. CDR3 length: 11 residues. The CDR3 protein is CASSFYGTQYF. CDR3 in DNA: TGTGCCAGCAGTTTCTATGGGACCCAGTACTTC.

This CDR3 reads CSVRQGAYNEQFF. The CDR3 DNA sequence: TGCAGCGTTCGACAGGGGGCCTACAATGAGCAGTTCTTC. V is TRBV29-1 and J is TRBJ2-1; 9 bases agree with TRBD1. Trimming cost V 5 bases and J 2 bases; bases outside gene matches: 1. This CDR3 comprises 13 residues. Germline V lookup: CDR1 SQVTM, CDR2 ANQGSEA.

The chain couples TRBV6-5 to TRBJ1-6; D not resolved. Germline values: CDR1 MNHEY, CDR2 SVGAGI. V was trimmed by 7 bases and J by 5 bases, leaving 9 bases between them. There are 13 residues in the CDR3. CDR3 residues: CASTDGNNSPLHF. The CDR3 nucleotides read TGTGCCAGCACGGACGGCAATAATTCACCCCTCCACTTT.

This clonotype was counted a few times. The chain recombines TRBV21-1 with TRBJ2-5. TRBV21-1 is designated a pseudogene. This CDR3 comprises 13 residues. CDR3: CASSNGDQETQYF. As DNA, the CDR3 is TGTGCCAGCAGCAACGGGGACCAAGAGACCCAGTACTTC.

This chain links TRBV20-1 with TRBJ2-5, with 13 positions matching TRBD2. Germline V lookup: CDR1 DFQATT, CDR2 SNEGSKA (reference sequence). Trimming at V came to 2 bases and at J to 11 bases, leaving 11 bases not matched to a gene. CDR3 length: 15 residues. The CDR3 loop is CSARRPGTSGIWQYF. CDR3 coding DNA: TGCAGTGCTAGAAGACCCGGGACTAGCGGGATATGGCAGTACTTC.

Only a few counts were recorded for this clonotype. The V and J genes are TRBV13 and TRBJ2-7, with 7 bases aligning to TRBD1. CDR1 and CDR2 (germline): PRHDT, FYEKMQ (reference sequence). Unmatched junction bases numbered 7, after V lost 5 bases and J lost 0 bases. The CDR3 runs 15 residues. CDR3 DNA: TGTGCCAGCAGCAACCAGGGGGAGAGCTCCTACGAGCAGTACTTC. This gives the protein CASSNQGESSYEQYF.

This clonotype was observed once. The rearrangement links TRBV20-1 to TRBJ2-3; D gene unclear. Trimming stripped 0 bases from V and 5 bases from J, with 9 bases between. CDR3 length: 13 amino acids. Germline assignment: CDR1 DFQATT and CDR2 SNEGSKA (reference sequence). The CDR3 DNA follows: TGCAGTGCTAGAGATTCCACGGGAGATACGCAGTATTTT. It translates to CSARDSTGDTQYF.

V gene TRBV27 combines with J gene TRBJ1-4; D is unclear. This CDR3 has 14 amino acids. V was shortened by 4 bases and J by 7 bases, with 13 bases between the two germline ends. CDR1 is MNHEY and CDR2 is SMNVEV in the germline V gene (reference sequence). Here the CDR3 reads CASSSTVRGEKLFF. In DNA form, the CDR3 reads TGTGCCAGCAGTTCTACAGTCCGGGGTGAAAAACTGTTTTTT. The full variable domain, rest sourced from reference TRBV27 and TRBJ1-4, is EAQVTQNPRYLITVTGKKLTVTCSQNMNHEYMSWYRQDPGLGLRQIYYSMNVEVTDKGDVPEGYKVSRKEKRNFPLILESPSPNQTSLYFCASSSTVRGEKLFFGSGTQLSVL.

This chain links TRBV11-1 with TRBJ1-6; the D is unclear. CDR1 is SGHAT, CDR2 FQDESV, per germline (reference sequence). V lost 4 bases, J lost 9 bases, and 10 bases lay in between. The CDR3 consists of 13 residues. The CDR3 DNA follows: TGTGCCAGCAGCTCGCGGACCGTTTCACCCCTCCACTTT. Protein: CASSSRTVSPLHF.

The chain's CDR3 is CASSLSPTVDTQYF. The CDR3 nucleotides are TGTGCCAGCAGTTTGTCTCCTACCGTGGATACGCAGTATTTT. This rearrangement joins TRBV27 to TRBJ2-3; D gene ambiguous. The CDR3 is 14 residues long. V gave up 3 bases and J gave up 6 bases, with 13 bases separating them. The germline CDR1 and CDR2 sequences are MNHEY and SMNVEV (reference sequence).